Listed here are 17 T cell receptor beta chains from one sample, sequenced in a study of blood T cell repertoires in COVID-19. Sequencing used immunoSEQ multiplex PCR; TCRdb keeps in-frame clones, though not all of them. The sample lists over 350,000 clones, approximately 90% occurring once. Sequenced material: PBMCs or T cells enriched from blood (not recorded which). Source of these receptors: a woman in her thirties or forties who had been exposed to COVID-19.

A word on this clone: One junction end does not reproduce the germline sequence, and a read error may be involved. The chain is built from TRBV2 and TRBJ1-1; D perhaps matches TRBD1 (6 bases). CDR1 is SNHLY, CDR2 FYNNEI, per germline. This CDR3 is built from 15 residues. In nucleotides, the CDR3 is TGTGCCAGCAGTAGAGAAGGGGGGGCGAACGCTGAAGCTTTCTTT. Amino acids: CASSREGGANAEAFF.

The rearrangement uses TRBV25-1 and TRBJ2-7; D is uncertain. Germline assignment: CDR1 MGHDK and CDR2 SYGVNS. There are 14 residues in the CDR3. Trimming cost V 2 bases and J 2 bases, with 10 bases left between them. For the CDR3, the DNA is TGTGCCAGCAGTGAAGGGCAGGTTCCCTACGAGCAGTACTTC. Its protein is CASSEGQVPYEQYF.

V and J are TRBV3-1 (or the pseudogene TRBV3-2) and TRBJ1-2; D not certain. The germline V gene encodes CDR1 LGHDT and CDR2 YNNKEL (reference sequence). The CDR3 runs 13 residues. Trimming removed 4 bases from V and 4 bases from J, with 10 bases in between. Here the CDR3 DNA reads TGTGCCAGCAGCCTCGATGGAGGCTATGGCTACACCTTC. Translating it yields CASSLDGGYGYTF.

This chain connects TRBV5-8 to TRBJ2-5; TRBD1 is a possible D gene (5 bases). The germline CDR1 and CDR2 sequences are SGHTS and YDEGEE. V was shortened by 4 bases and J by 2 bases, with 18 bases between the two germline ends. This CDR3 is 16 amino acids long. CDR3 sequence (DNA): TGTGCCAGCAGCCAACCCTCGACAGTTATTCAAGAGACCCAGTACTTC. This codes for CASSQPSTVIQETQYF.

V usage is TRBV6-1 and J usage is TRBJ1-5; 11 bases fit TRBD1. Germline lookup yields CDR1 MNHNS and CDR2 SASEGT. V was pared by 2 bases and J by 3 bases, with 6 bases of the junction left unmatched. The CDR3 consists of 17 residues. CDR3 sequence (DNA): TGTGCCAGCAGTGAATGGACAGGGGGCGTATTCAATCAGCCCCAGCATTTT. Encoded protein: CASSEWTGGVFNQPQHF.

This rearrangement joins TRBV24-1 to TRBJ2-7; D is uncertain. Germline V gene data show CDR1 as KGHDR and CDR2 as SFDVKD. V gave up 5 bases and J gave up 3 bases, with 10 bases separating them. CDR3 length: 13 residues. This chain's CDR3 is CATSGSLSYEQYF. The CDR3 nucleotides are TGTGCCACCAGTGGCTCCCTAAGCTACGAGCAGTACTTC.

The chain joins TRBV3-1 (or the pseudogene TRBV3-2) to TRBJ1-5, with a tentative D call TRBD1 (6 bases). Per germline, CDR1 LGHDT and CDR2 YNNKEL (reference sequence). This CDR3 spans 17 amino acids. V shed 1 base and J shed 0 bases, with 13 bases lying between them. The chain's CDR3 is CASSQVRGSYSNQPQHF. CDR3 sequence (DNA): TGTGCCAGCAGCCAAGTAAGGGGGTCTTATAGCAATCAGCCCCAGCATTTT.

This clone occurred once. At one boundary the junction diverges from the germline segment, which might be a read error. The chain links TRBV7-7 to TRBJ2-1, with 9 nucleotides matching TRBD2. The germline gives CDR1 SSHAT, CDR2 FNYEAQ (reference sequence). CDR3 length equals 15 residues. CDR3 residues: CASSSGLAGYNEQFF. The CDR3 DNA is TGTGCTAGCAGCAGCGGGCTAGCGGGGTACAATGAGCAGTTCTTC.

The sample holds one count of this clone. The CDR3 spells CASSQRQGYGYTF. The DNA of the CDR3 is TGTGCCAGCAGCCAAAGACAGGGCTATGGCTACACCTTC. This chain links TRBV12-3 or TRBV12-4 with TRBJ1-2; 7 bases match TRBD1. This CDR3 is 13 amino acids long. With 6 bases clipped from V and 4 bases from J, the junction kept 5 bases outside the gene matches.

A word on this clone: One end of the junction varies from germline; a read error may be responsible. This chain connects TRBV7-7 to TRBJ2-2; D perhaps matches TRBD2 (5 bases). Germline CDR1 is SSHAT and CDR2 is FNYEAQ (reference sequence). This CDR3 has 17 residues. CDR3: CASSLAGGPPNTGELFF. The CDR3 coding sequence is TGTGCTAGCAGCTTAGCCGGAGGACCACCAAACACCGGGGAGCTGTTTTTT.

The chain carries TRBV13 and TRBJ1-3; D perhaps matches TRBD1 (5 bases). Germline V CDR1 and CDR2: PRHDT, FYEKMQ (reference sequence). V lost 5 bases, J lost 2 bases, and 13 bases lay in between. The CDR3 length is 15 residues. The CDR3 DNA sequence: TGTGCCAGCAGCCGGCGCGGGGGGACTGGAAACACCATATATTTT. It encodes CASSRRGGTGNTIYF.

The chain has TRBV25-1 and TRBJ1-6; 9 nucleotides align to TRBD1. Germline assignment: CDR1 MGHDK and CDR2 SYGVNS. The CDR3 totals 14 residues. V lost 6 bases to trimming and J lost 10 bases; unmatched junction nucleotides: 7. The CDR3: CASSGDRAVSPLHF. In nucleotides, the CDR3 is TGTGCCAGCAGCGGGGACAGGGCGGTCTCACCCCTCCACTTT.

The rearrangement uses TRBV27 and TRBJ2-7; 7 bases map to TRBD1. This CDR3 comprises 14 residues. CDR1 and CDR2 from the germline V gene are MNHEY and SMNVEV (reference sequence). V shed 1 base and J 3 bases; nucleotides not matched to a gene: 3. The CDR3 here is CASSLLGQNYEQYF. In DNA, the CDR3 is TGTGCCAGCAGTTTATTGGGACAGAACTACGAGCAGTACTTC.

The gene calls are TRBV4-2 and TRBJ2-1, with TRBD2 identical over 8 bases. The ends lost 0 bases at V and 4 bases at J; junction bases unmatched: 8. This CDR3 has 17 residues. CDR1 LGHNA and CDR2 YNFKEQ come from the germline V gene. CDR3 coding DNA: TGTGCCAGCAGCCAAGAATCGGGGGGGCCCCCATACAATGAGCAGTTCTTC. Protein: CASSQESGGPPYNEQFF.

The chain employs TRBV7-9 and TRBJ1-4, with a tentative D call TRBD1 (6 bases). CDR1 is SEHNR and CDR2 is FQNEAQ in the germline V gene (reference sequence). The V end lost 3 bases, the J end lost 8 bases, and 10 bases lay between the germline ends. The CDR3 totals 13 residues. CDR3 region: CASSFRDREKLFF. For the CDR3, the DNA is TGTGCCAGCAGCTTCCGCGACAGGGAAAAACTGTTTTTT.

The chain uses TRBV5-1 and TRBJ2-5; D is perhaps TRBD2 (5 bases). This CDR3 contains 13 residues. V was cut by 0 bases and J by 5 bases, with 8 bases left in between. Germline CDR1 SGHRS, CDR2 YFSETQ. CDR3 amino acids: CASSLGPGETQYF. DNA of the CDR3: TGCGCCAGCAGCTTGGGACCGGGGGAGACCCAGTACTTC.

The V gene is TRBV18, the J gene TRBJ2-3, with 10 bases identical to TRBD2. This CDR3 region has 16 residues. J gave up 6 bases and V 1 base, and 7 bases lay outside the gene matches. Germline loops: CDR1 KGHSH, CDR2 LQKENI. CDR3 sequence: CASSPRTSGGGDTQYF. In DNA form, the CDR3 reads TGTGCCAGCTCACCACGGACTAGCGGCGGGGGGGATACGCAGTATTTT.